The rows below give T cell receptor beta chains drawn from one sample of a study of blood T cell repertoires in COVID-19. Profiled with immunoSEQ multiplex PCR; TCRdb holds only in-frame clones, not every one. This sample has 150,000 to 250,000 clones, with roughly 80% found just once. Material: peripheral blood. The receptors were sampled from a woman aged 40 to 55 with COVID-19, enrolled during active disease. CDR3s include the opening cysteine and the closing phenylalanine or tryptophan. For some rows the clone size is stated as once, few or many, or as a class when expanded; others skip it.

size | V | CDR3
. | TRBV18 | CASSPVDTDDYGYTF
. | TRBV5-6 | CASSDLGQAVLITEQYF
. | TRBV24-1 | CATRAGADEELFF
. | TRBV5-6 | CASSSGTGPYTGELFF
. | TRBV7-3 | CASSPDRGSETQYF
. | TRBV24-1 | CATSRAGDTQYF
. | TRBV7-9 | CASSFFGQGNAFF
. | TRBV18 | CASSPSLGRAYNEQFF
few | TRBV24-1 | CATSDRFRGTQYF
. | TRBV5-1 | CASSSARGKGEQYF
. | TRBV11-2 | CASSSGTGYNQPQHF
. | TRBV9 | CASSVDSPRYGYTF
once | TRBV27 | CASSLGAGIMKELFF
. | TRBV5-1 | CASSLRSGGYHTGELFF
. | TRBV5-1 | CASSLVPTGGPSMDTEAFF
. | TRBV18 | CASSGTRDGQPQHF
. | TRBV2 | CASRSQGRNTEAFF
. | TRBV19 | CASSPRGVPTSHGNEQFF
. | TRBV11-2 | CASSPEGHHEQYF
. | TRBV6-2/TRBV6-3 | CASSGQGSRTDTQYF
. | TRBV6-5 | CASRPGFFNQPQHF
. | TRBV9 | CASSATVGSYEQYF
. | TRBV5-6 | CASSTIMDEQFF
. | TRBV6-5 | CASSYIPDRGLYEQYF
. | TRBV11-2 | CASSLRPGQRQRYNEQFF
. | TRBV7-9 | CASSPARSHEQYF
. | TRBV19 | CASSTQGKATNEKLFF
. | TRBV6-4 | CASSKSGETYNEQFF
. | TRBV19 | CASRETSTGPRGYTF
. | TRBV7-2 | CASSERETQYF
. | TRBV4-2 | CASSQQGHGEETQYF
. | TRBV25-1 | CASSVKTGGNTIYF
. | TRBV25-1 | CASSLGQGNTGELFF
. | TRBV4-3 | CASSQEASGVGTDTQYF
. | TRBV30 | CAWSETSGGLGETQYF
. | TRBV27 | CAAGGVYGYTF
. | TRBV5-4 | CASSLSGGTYNEQFF
once | TRBV7-9 | CASSPRSAYEQYF
once | TRBV11-2 | CASSLLTGGFGYTF
. | TRBV23-1 | CASSQFLDRGHKNEQFF
few | TRBV2 | CASEREGQGTQYF
. | TRBV28 | CASRVIGTSGGVYEQYF
. | TRBV3-1/TRBV3-2 | CASSQEGSRAENTEAFF
. | TRBV15 | CATSSLSKLFF
. | TRBV30 | CAWSVGGARDYGYTF
. | TRBV18 | CASSPGTGTIGYTF
. | TRBV5-1 | CASSVIASGAKNIQYF
few | TRBV7-9 | CASSPRAGISPYEQYF
. | TRBV30 | CAWSVTGGGETQYF
once | TRBV5-1 | CASSLAGRYGYTF
. | TRBV9 | CATSGPGRATEAFF
. | TRBV6-5 | CASRGDSNYGYTF